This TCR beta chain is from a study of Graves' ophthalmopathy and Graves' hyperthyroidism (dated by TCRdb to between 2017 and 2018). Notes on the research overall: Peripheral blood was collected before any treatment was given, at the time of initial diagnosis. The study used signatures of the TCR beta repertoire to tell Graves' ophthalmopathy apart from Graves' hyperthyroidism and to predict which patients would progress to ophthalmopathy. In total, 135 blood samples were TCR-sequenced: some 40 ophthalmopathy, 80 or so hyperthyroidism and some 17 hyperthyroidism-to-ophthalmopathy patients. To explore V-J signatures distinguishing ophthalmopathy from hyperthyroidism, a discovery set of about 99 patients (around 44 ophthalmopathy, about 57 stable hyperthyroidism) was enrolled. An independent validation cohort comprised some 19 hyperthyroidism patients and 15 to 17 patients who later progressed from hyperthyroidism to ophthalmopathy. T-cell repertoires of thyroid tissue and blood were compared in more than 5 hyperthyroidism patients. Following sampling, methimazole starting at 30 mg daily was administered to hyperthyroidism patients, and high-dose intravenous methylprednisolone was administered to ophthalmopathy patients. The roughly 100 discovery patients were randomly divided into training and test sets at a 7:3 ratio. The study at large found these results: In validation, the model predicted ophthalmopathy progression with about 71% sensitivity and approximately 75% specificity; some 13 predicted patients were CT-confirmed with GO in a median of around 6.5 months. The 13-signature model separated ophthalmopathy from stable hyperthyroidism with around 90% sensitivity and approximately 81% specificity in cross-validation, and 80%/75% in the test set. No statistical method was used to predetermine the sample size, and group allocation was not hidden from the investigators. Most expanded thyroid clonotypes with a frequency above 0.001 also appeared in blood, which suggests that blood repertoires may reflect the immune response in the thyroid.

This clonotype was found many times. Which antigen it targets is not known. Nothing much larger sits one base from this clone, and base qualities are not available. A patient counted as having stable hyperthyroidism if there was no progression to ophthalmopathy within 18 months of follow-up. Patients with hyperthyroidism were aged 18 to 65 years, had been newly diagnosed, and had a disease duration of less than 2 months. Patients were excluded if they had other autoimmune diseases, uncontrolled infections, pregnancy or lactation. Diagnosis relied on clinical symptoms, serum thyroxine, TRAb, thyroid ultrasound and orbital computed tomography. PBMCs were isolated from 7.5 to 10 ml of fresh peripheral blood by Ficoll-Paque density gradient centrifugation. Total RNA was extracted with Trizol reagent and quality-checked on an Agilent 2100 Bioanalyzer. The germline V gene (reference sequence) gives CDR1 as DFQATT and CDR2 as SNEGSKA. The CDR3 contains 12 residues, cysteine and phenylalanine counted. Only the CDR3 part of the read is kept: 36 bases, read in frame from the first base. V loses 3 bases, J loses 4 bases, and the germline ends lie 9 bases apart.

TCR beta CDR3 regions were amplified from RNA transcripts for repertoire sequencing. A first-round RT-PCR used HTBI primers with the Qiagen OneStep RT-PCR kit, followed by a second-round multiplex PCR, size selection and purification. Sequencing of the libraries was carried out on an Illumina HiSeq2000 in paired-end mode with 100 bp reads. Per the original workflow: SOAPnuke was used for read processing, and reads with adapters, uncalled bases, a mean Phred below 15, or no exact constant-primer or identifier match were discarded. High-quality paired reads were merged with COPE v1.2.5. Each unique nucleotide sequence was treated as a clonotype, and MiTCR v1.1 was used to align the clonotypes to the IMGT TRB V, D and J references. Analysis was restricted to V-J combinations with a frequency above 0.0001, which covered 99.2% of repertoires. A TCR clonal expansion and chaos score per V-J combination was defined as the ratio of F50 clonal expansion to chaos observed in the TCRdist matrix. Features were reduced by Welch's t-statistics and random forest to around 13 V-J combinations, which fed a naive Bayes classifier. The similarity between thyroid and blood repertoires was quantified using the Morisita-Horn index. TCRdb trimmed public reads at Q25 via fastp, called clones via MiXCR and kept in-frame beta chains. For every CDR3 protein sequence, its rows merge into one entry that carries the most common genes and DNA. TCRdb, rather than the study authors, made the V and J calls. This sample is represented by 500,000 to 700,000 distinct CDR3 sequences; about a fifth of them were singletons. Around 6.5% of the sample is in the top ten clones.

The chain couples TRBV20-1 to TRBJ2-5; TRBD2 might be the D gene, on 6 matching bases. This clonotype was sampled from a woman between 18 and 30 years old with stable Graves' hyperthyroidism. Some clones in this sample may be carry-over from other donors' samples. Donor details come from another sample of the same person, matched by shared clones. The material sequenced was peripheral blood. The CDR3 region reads CSASEGGETQYF. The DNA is TGCAGTGCTAGTGAGGGAGGAGAGACCCAGTACTTC.